Sequencing of this T cell receptor beta chain was carried out in a study of T cell responses to AZD1222 COVID-19 vaccine. Whole-study findings and limits: Among the donors, most were white British and more were female, and clonal diversity was possibly underestimated. Once two AZD1222 doses were given, Spike-specific TCR breadth and depth went up.

Here immunoSEQ multiplex PCR was the method, and the copy in TCRdb shows in-frame clones only, minus some. This sample has over 100,000 clones; 88% occur once, and the top ten carry 2.4%. Points on this clone: Its antigen is unknown.

Germline loops: CDR1 SGHTA, CDR2 FQGNSA. The CDR3 length is 14 residues. Deletions cut 5 bases from V and 7 bases from J, with 16 bases between. This TCR was recovered from an adult in good health. The sample was peripheral blood, taken on day 0 of AZD1222 vaccination. The V call is TRBV7-2, the J call TRBJ2-3; a possible D gene is TRBD1 (5 bases). CDR3 residues: CASSPTVKINTQYF. CDR3 nucleotides: TGTGCCAGCAGCCCGACAGTAAAGATAAATACGCAGTATTTT.